Below are 17 T cell receptor beta chains sequenced from a single sample in a study of post-analysis software for immune sequencing data. Study-level results: When patients were compared with controls, 4 or 5 TRBV segments were more frequent, TRBV5-6, TRBV5-1 and TRBV20-1 among them.

Presence of unique molecular identifiers characterized the TCR beta cDNA libraries. MiXCR, applied by TCRdb to the PCR reads, yields one record per CDR3 protein. The profile shows about 460,000 distinct CDR3 sequences, less than 45% of them singletons. Their antigen targets remain unknown. Sequencing used blood. The origin of the receptors is a girl between 10 and 17 years old with multiple sclerosis.

The V call is TRBV20-1, the J call TRBJ2-3, with 7 nucleotides matching TRBD2. Germline V CDR1 and CDR2: DFQATT, SNEGSKA (reference sequence). This CDR3 contains 13 residues. The trim removed 5 bases at V and 1 base at J, leaving 3 bases unmatched. CDR3 sequence reads: CSALTSGTDTQYF. In nucleotides, the CDR3 is TGCAGTGCTTTAACTAGCGGCACAGATACGCAGTATTTT.

J is TRBJ1-5 and V is TRBV9; D gene uncertain. The germline gives CDR1 SGDLS, CDR2 YYNGEE. The CDR3 loop spans 15 amino acids. Trimming removed 2 bases from V and 7 bases from J, with 16 bases in between. This CDR3 is CASSVGPEGGQPQHF. In nucleotides, the CDR3 is TGTGCCAGCAGCGTTGGCCCCGAGGGAGGACAGCCCCAGCATTTT.

A few counts support this clonotype. The V gene is TRBV20-1, the J gene TRBJ2-5, with 10 bases aligning to TRBD2. Per germline, CDR1 DFQATT and CDR2 SNEGSKA (reference sequence). The CDR3 length is 16 residues. The V gene end was trimmed by 0 bases and the J gene end by 5 bases; junction bases not matched to a gene: 9. DNA for the CDR3: TGCAGTGCTAGAGATCCGATTAGCGGGAGGCAGGAGACCCAGTACTTC. This encodes CSARDPISGRQETQYF.

This clonotype was detected a few times. The J gene is TRBJ2-5, the V gene TRBV12-3 or TRBV12-4; D uncertain. CDR3 length: 13 amino acids. V was clipped by 6 bases and J by 3 bases, with 11 bases between them. CDR3 in amino acids: CASSQTVKETQYF. The CDR3 DNA sequence: TGTGCCAGCAGCCAAACGGTAAAAGAGACCCAGTACTTC.

This clonotype was seen a few times. The rearrangement joins TRBV28 to TRBJ2-5; TRBD2 aligns across 11 bases. V shed 7 bases and J 0 bases; nucleotides not matched to a gene: 16. The CDR3 has 19 amino acids. Germline V gene data show CDR1 as MDHEN and CDR2 as SYDVKM. CDR3 sequence reads: CASMRLAGPSSRHQETQYF. CDR3 sequence (DNA): TGTGCCAGCATGAGACTAGCGGGGCCTTCATCTCGGCACCAAGAGACCCAGTACTTC.

The chain couples TRBV7-9 to TRBJ2-1, with 10 bases identical to TRBD2. Germline V gives CDR1 SEHNR, CDR2 FQNEAQ (reference sequence). V lost 5 bases to trimming and J lost 0 bases; unmatched junction nucleotides: 13. The CDR3 covers 19 residues. The CDR3 region is CASSRGGGTSVYSYNEQFF. The CDR3, as DNA: TGTGCCAGCAGCCGGGGTGGGGGGACTAGCGTCTACTCCTACAATGAGCAGTTCTTC. Together with reference TRBV7-9 and TRBJ2-1, the CDR3 gives the full variable domain: DTGVSQNPRHKITKRGQNVTFRCDPISEHNRLYWYRQTLGQGPEFLTYFQNEAQLEKSRLLSDRFSAERPKGSFSTLEIQRTEQGDSAMYLCASSRGGGTSVYSYNEQFFGPGTRLTVL.

This clonotype was observed a few times. V is TRBV5-6 and J is TRBJ1-2, with unresolved D. The CDR3 has 15 amino acids. Trimming cost V 4 bases and J 4 bases, with 17 bases left between them. Germline V gives CDR1 SGHDT, CDR2 YYEEEE. The CDR3 DNA is TGTGCCAGCAGCCCAAACGGGCACTCGTCCTATGGCTACACCTTC. This codes for CASSPNGHSSYGYTF.

The chain has TRBV7-8 and TRBJ2-7, with TRBD1 as a possible D gene (5 bases). This CDR3 has 15 amino acids. Germline V lookup: CDR1 SGHVS, CDR2 FQNEAQ. Trimming took 7 bases from V and 2 from J, leaving 18 bases between them. This CDR3 reads CASIWRQRITYEQYF. The CDR3 DNA is TGTGCCAGCATCTGGAGACAGCGAATTACCTACGAGCAGTACTTC.

This clonotype came up once. The J gene is TRBJ2-1, the V gene TRBV28, with a possible D match to TRBD2 (6 bases). The germline V gene encodes CDR1 MDHEN and CDR2 SYDVKM. Trimming stripped 6 bases from V and 6 bases from J, with 18 bases between. The CDR3 totals 15 residues. CDR3 residues: CASRDGGTFGNEQFF. The CDR3 DNA sequence: TGTGCCAGCAGGGACGGGGGAACGTTTGGCAATGAGCAGTTCTTC.

The V call is TRBV6-1, the J call TRBJ2-7; D not certain. In germline, CDR1 is MNHNS, CDR2 SASEGT. V gave up 2 bases and J gave up 0 bases, with 11 bases separating them. The CDR3 length is 15 residues. CDR3 DNA sequence: TGTGCCAGCAGTGAAACCTTTTACCTCTCCTACGAGCAGTACTTC. It specifies CASSETFYLSYEQYF.

The gene calls are TRBV7-9 and TRBJ1-1; no firm D call. The germline V gene has CDR1 SEHNR and CDR2 FQNEAQ (reference sequence). This CDR3 spans 14 amino acids. V dropped 2 bases and J dropped 8 bases, with 15 bases sitting between them. The CDR3 reads CASSLSSSNGEAFF. The CDR3 bases are TGTGCCAGCAGCTTATCGTCGTCCAACGGAGAAGCTTTCTTT.

This sequence joins TRBV20-1 and TRBJ2-7; D tentatively reads TRBD1 or TRBD2 (6 bases each). V lost 4 bases and J 2 bases, leaving 15 bases between the germline ends. This CDR3 comprises 14 residues. Germline CDR1 reads DFQATT; CDR2 reads SNEGSKA (reference sequence). The CDR3 is CSATHDRRAYEQYF. Here the CDR3 DNA reads TGCAGTGCTACCCACGACAGGAGGGCCTACGAGCAGTACTTC.

This clonotype has only a few counts. The V gene is TRBV6-1, the J gene TRBJ2-6; the D call may be TRBD1 or TRBD2 (6 bases each). Germline CDR1 is MNHNS and CDR2 is SASEGT. The length of the CDR3 is 16 residues. V was pared by 5 bases and J by 4 bases, with 15 bases between. The CDR3 DNA sequence: TGTGCCAGCAGTCAACCGAGGGGGGTAGGGGCCAACGTCCTGACTTTC. Encoded protein: CASSQPRGVGANVLTF.

The rearrangement links TRBV5-1 to TRBJ2-3; D remains ambiguous. This CDR3 is 16 amino acids long. The germline CDR1 and CDR2 sequences are SGHRS and YFSETQ. Deletions cut 0 bases from V and 0 bases from J, with 11 bases between. This chain's CDR3 is CASSLVSGSSTDTQYF. Here the CDR3 DNA reads TGCGCCAGCAGCTTGGTGTCTGGTTCTAGCACAGATACGCAGTATTTT.

The chain couples TRBV28 to TRBJ2-7; the D gene is possibly TRBD1 (5 bases). Trimming took off 4 bases at V and 5 bases at J, with 36 bases between the two ends. Germline V gene sequence: CDR1 MDHEN, CDR2 SYDVKM. The CDR3 totals 21 residues. The CDR3 nucleotides read TGTGCCAGCAGTTGTTCCAGGGATCGCGACGACAAGATTGTATCTTTACACGAGCAGTACTTC. This sequence encodes CASSCSRDRDDKIVSLHEQYF.

In DNA, the CDR3 is TGCGCCAGCAGGGTAGGACAGGGGGGCTACGAGCAGTACTTC. Amino acids: CASRVGQGGYEQYF. The chain couples TRBV5-1 to TRBJ2-7; 10 bases map to TRBD1. CDR1 and CDR2 (germline): SGHRS, YFSETQ. The CDR3 is 14 residues long. The V segment lost 5 bases and the J segment 3 bases; nucleotides outside the gene matches: 5.

This clonotype was detected a few times. The chain combines TRBV2 with TRBJ2-7, with D tentatively TRBD2 (5 bases). The germline V and J ends were trimmed by 4 bases and 4 bases, with 8 bases remaining between them. Germline CDR1 reads SNHLY; CDR2 reads FYNNEI. This CDR3 comprises 12 residues. This CDR3 reads CASSGEGYEQYF. The CDR3 region has the DNA TGTGCCAGCAGTGGAGAGGGTTACGAGCAGTACTTC.